The 17 T cell receptor beta chains presented below share a single source sample, sequenced in a study of blood T cell repertoires in COVID-19 (dated by TCRdb to the early 2020s). Preparation of the library involved the immunoSEQ multiplex PCR assay. TCRdb obtained this table from immuneACCESS and retained in-frame rearrangements with V and J assigned. These tables miss some clones; where compared with another copy, unresolved V genes account for less than half of the shortfall, and the remainder is unexplained. Within this sample are roughly 350,000 clones, with 88% of them counted one time only. Roughly 4.1% of the sample goes to the ten largest clones. Sequencing was performed on peripheral blood. The source of these receptors is a woman between 45 and 65 years old with active or convalescent COVID-19.

This chain connects TRBV4-1 to TRBJ1-1; D possibly corresponds to TRBD1 (6 bases). V lost 0 bases and J 1 base, leaving 9 bases between the germline ends. CDR3 size: 15 residues. In germline, CDR1 is MGHRA, CDR2 YSYEKL. This chain's CDR3 is CASSQDMGQNTEAFF. In DNA form, the CDR3 reads TGCGCCAGCAGCCAAGATATGGGACAGAACACTGAAGCTTTCTTT.

This rearrangement joins TRBV29-1 to TRBJ1-2, with D possibly being TRBD1 (5 bases). From germline, CDR1 is SQVTM and CDR2 ANQGSEA. This CDR3 region has 11 residues. The V end was cut by 8 bases, the J end by 5 bases, with 12 bases between. CDR3 residues: CSSRDGYGYTF. CDR3 nucleotides: TGCAGCTCGCGGGACGGTTATGGCTACACCTTC.

The chain is built from TRBV7-9 and TRBJ2-1; possibly TRBD1 for D (6 bases). The CDR3 is 16 residues long. Germline lookup yields CDR1 SEHNR and CDR2 FQNEAQ (reference sequence). The V gene lost 3 bases and the J gene lost 7 bases, with 19 bases spanning the gap. The CDR3 region is CASSFGDTLSANEQFF. The CDR3 nucleotides are TGTGCCAGCAGCTTTGGGGACACTCTCTCGGCTAATGAGCAGTTCTTC.

The chain carries TRBV28 and TRBJ2-1; TRBD2 aligns across 14 bases. J lost 10 bases, V lost 7 bases, and 6 bases had no gene match. Germline loops: CDR1 MDHEN, CDR2 SYDVKM. The CDR3 spans 14 residues. The CDR3 sequence: CASTQGLAGDEQFF. The DNA of the CDR3 is TGTGCCAGCACCCAGGGACTAGCGGGAGACGAGCAGTTCTTC.

The chain is built from TRBV21-1 and TRBJ2-4; TRBD2 reflects the table's D call only, with no check against the DNA. TRBV21-1 is classified as a pseudogene. The CDR3 covers 21 residues. The CDR3 protein is CASSKYPHLAGGILAKNIQYF. The CDR3 DNA sequence: TGTGCCAGCAGCAAATATCCTCATTTAGCGGGGGGGATCCTAGCCAAAAACATTCAGTACTTC.

The rearrangement uses TRBV18 and TRBJ2-1; TRBD2 agrees at 7 bases. V was clipped by 2 bases and J by 4 bases; unmatched bases: 5. CDR1 and CDR2 from the germline V gene are KGHSH and LQKENI. This CDR3 contains 15 residues. The DNA of the CDR3 is TGTGCCAGCTCACCAGGGCGGGAGATTTACAATGAGCAGTTCTTC. It specifies CASSPGREIYNEQFF.

The chain uses TRBV5-1 and TRBJ2-5, with 9 bases lining up with TRBD1. The J segment lost 12 bases and the V segment lost 4 bases, leaving 13 bases of the junction unmatched. The germline V gene encodes CDR1 SGHRS and CDR2 YFSETQ. The CDR3 extends over 14 amino acids. The CDR3 spells CASSGGITGTGKYF. The CDR3 DNA follows: TGCGCCAGCAGCGGGGGGATAACCGGGACAGGGAAGTACTTC.

The count of this clone is one. V is TRBV7-2 and J is TRBJ1-5; 9 positions agree with TRBD1. The germline V gene encodes CDR1 SGHTA and CDR2 FQGNSA. The CDR3 contains 15 residues. The V segment lost 3 bases and the J segment 6 bases; nucleotides outside the gene matches: 6. The CDR3 coding sequence is TGTGCCAGCAGCTTCATGGACAGGGGAAGTCAGCCCCAGCATTTT. Amino acid sequence: CASSFMDRGSQPQHF.

The rearrangement links TRBV18 to TRBJ1-1; weak D call: TRBD1 (5 bases). The CDR3 is 15 residues long. Germline-derived CDR1 and CDR2 are KGHSH and LQKENI. The V end lost 1 base, the J end lost 3 bases, and 12 bases lay between the germline ends. CDR3 sequence: CASSPLDGGDTEAFF. The CDR3 DNA sequence: TGTGCCAGCTCACCACTGGATGGAGGGGACACTGAAGCTTTCTTT.

The CDR3 loop is CASSRFPGSSYEQYF. CDR3 nucleotides: TGTGCCAGCAGCCGTTTTCCGGGGAGTAGCTACGAGCAGTACTTC. This rearrangement joins TRBV14 to TRBJ2-7; the D gene is possibly TRBD2 (5 bases). This CDR3 comprises 15 residues. Deletions cut 4 bases from V and 3 bases from J, with 16 bases between. Germline CDR1 reads SGHDN; CDR2 reads FVKESK.

V and J are TRBV24-1 and TRBJ1-1; D gene uncertain. This CDR3 has 15 residues. V was trimmed by 4 bases and J by 2 bases, leaving 13 bases between them. From germline, CDR1 is KGHDR and CDR2 SFDVKD. CDR3 sequence: CATSDPREGNTEAFF. CDR3 DNA sequence: TGTGCCACCAGTGACCCCCGGGAGGGCAACACTGAAGCTTTCTTT.

DNA for the CDR3: TGTGCCAGCAGCTTAGGGTGGACTACGAACACCGGGGAGCTGTTTTTT. The encoded protein is CASSLGWTTNTGELFF. The chain uses TRBV7-9 and TRBJ2-2; maybe TRBD2 (6 bases). Germline CDR1 is SEHNR and CDR2 is FQNEAQ (reference sequence). Trimming removed 1 base at V and 0 bases at J, with 9 bases between. CDR3 size: 16 residues.

This clone was recorded a few times. The same CDR3 arises from other DNA sequences in this sample as well. The chain is built from TRBV19 and TRBJ1-1; maybe TRBD1 (5 bases). Germline CDR1 and CDR2: LNHDA and SQIVND (reference sequence). The CDR3 loop spans 13 amino acids. V lost 3 bases, J lost 2 bases, and 7 bases lay in between. In DNA, the CDR3 is TGTGCCAGTAGTATGGGGCCCAACACTGAAGCTTTCTTT. Amino acids: CASSMGPNTEAFF.

This clone was counted once. The genes are TRBV4-1 and TRBJ1-2; 7 bases align to TRBD1. Germline values: CDR1 MGHRA, CDR2 YSYEKL. The CDR3 spans 14 residues. V lost 3 bases and J lost 7; bases outside the gene matches: 8. This chain's CDR3 is CASSQIQGLSGYTF. The CDR3 DNA is TGCGCCAGCAGCCAGATACAGGGGTTGTCTGGCTACACCTTC.

The chain combines TRBV7-3 with TRBJ2-1; possible D gene TRBD2, 6 bases. V lost 5 bases, J lost 1 base, and 9 bases lay in between. The CDR3 runs 14 residues. Germline V lookup: CDR1 SGHTA, CDR2 FQGTGA. CDR3 nucleotide sequence: TGTGCCAGCAGCCCCCGGGGGTCCTACAATGAGCAGTTCTTC. It specifies CASSPRGSYNEQFF.

V gene TRBV5-1 combines with J gene TRBJ1-5, with 9 bases lining up with TRBD1. V gave up 4 bases and J gave up 6 bases; unmatched junction bases: 11. The CDR3 is 16 amino acids. Germline V gene lookup returns CDR1 SGHRS and CDR2 YFSETQ. CDR3 in amino acids: CASSPSGDRAGQPQHF. The CDR3 region has the DNA TGCGCCAGCAGCCCCAGCGGGGACAGGGCGGGTCAGCCCCAGCATTTT.

V is TRBV4-1 and J is TRBJ2-7; D gene unclear. This CDR3 contains 15 residues. V was pared by 2 bases and J by 0 bases, with 11 bases between. CDR1 and CDR2 (germline): MGHRA, YSYEKL. The CDR3 nucleotides are TGCGCCAGCAGCCAAACGACACTCAGCTCCTACGAGCAGTACTTC. Amino acids: CASSQTTLSSYEQYF.